This T cell receptor beta chain was recovered during a study of beta chain features in type 1 diabetes. The overall study: Examined across all samples were around 110 million sorted cells.

The investigators reverse transcribed all of the isolated RNA, so they sequenced expressed TCRB transcripts. The repertoire was sequenced with immunoSEQ multiplex PCR; TCRdb's copy has only in-frame clones and lacks some. Here the sample spans hundreds of thousands of clones, around 16% being singletons. The CDR3 totals 14 residues. Germline CDR1 reads KGHSH; CDR2 reads LQKENI. V lost 1 base to trimming and J lost 2 bases; unmatched junction nucleotides: 2. This clone was counted only a few times. Its antigen is still unknown. This sample includes further DNA sequences coding for the same CDR3. Study conclusions and caveats: Here, the possible influence of HLA type (on TCRB rearrangement) remained unresolved. Within patients, naive, central memory and Treg TCRB repertoires seemed more similar than within healthy donors.

This chain connects TRBV18 to TRBJ2-7; 7 bases line up with TRBD1. The receptor was derived from a man aged 18 to 29 in good health. Source material: naive CD4+ T cells from blood. CDR3 nucleotide sequence: TGTGCCAGCTCACCACAGGGACAGCCCTACGAGCAGTACTTC. The encoded protein is CASSPQGQPYEQYF.